The next 20 T cell receptor beta chains were all read from a single sample in a study of control samples from healthy donors and cancer patients (dated by TCRdb to the early 2020s). Receptor amplification or capture employed the immunoSEQ multiplex PCR assay. In its TCRdb copy, this immuneACCESS table keeps in-frame sequences only and misses some clones. Where compared with another copy, unresolved V genes explain less than half of these, and the others have no known cause. The sample table holds around 77,000 clones, of which approximately 92% were seen once. The ten most abundant clones make up approximately 6% of the sample. Specimen: blood. Receptors were obtained from a woman in her fifties or sixties in good health.

In DNA form, the CDR3 reads TGTGCCAGCAGCTTAAATGCAGGAAGCTCCTACGAGCAGTACTTC. It is translated as CASSLNAGSSYEQYF. This chain connects TRBV7-2 to TRBJ2-7; D gene uncertain. V was cut by 2 bases and J by 0 bases, with 11 bases left in between. Germline V gene sequence: CDR1 SGHTA, CDR2 FQGNSA. The CDR3 covers 15 residues.

This clone was detected once. The V gene is TRBV19, the J gene TRBJ2-3; TRBD2 agrees at 8 bases. Germline V gene data show CDR1 as LNHDA and CDR2 as SQIVND (reference sequence). The ends lost 0 bases at V and 4 bases at J; junction bases unmatched: 3. The CDR3 is 15 residues long. DNA for the CDR3: TGTGCCAGTAGTATAGACGGGAGGGCCCCAGATACGCAGTATTTT. This translates into CASSIDGRAPDTQYF.

This clone was found once. The J gene is TRBJ1-5, the V gene TRBV4-1, with 7 bases matching TRBD1. This CDR3 is built from 15 residues. V gave up 4 bases and J gave up 4 bases; unmatched junction bases: 7. Germline V gives CDR1 MGHRA, CDR2 YSYEKL. The CDR3 DNA follows: TGCGCCAGCAGCCCCTCGACAGGGTCAAATCAGCCCCAGCATTTT. It codes for CASSPSTGSNQPQHF.

The genes are TRBV5-1 and TRBJ2-2; 13 bases map to TRBD2. The V segment lost 4 bases and the J segment 1 base; nucleotides outside the gene matches: 4. The CDR3 spans 17 residues. Looked up from germline, CDR1 is SGHRS and CDR2 is YFSETQ. The CDR3 DNA reads TGCGCCAGCAGCCCGGGGACTAGCGGGAAGAACACCGGGGAGCTGTTTTTT. Residues: CASSPGTSGKNTGELFF.

The V and J genes are TRBV9 and TRBJ1-6; TRBD1 might be the D (5 bases). V lost 4 bases and J lost 3, with 11 bases in between. This CDR3 has 15 amino acids. Germline CDR1 is SGDLS and CDR2 is YYNGEE. In nucleotides, the CDR3 is TGTGCCAGCAGCCGGGGGGACTTCTATAATTCACCCCTCCACTTT. Its protein product is CASSRGDFYNSPLHF.

This chain uses TRBV10-3 with TRBJ2-2; D is unresolved. This CDR3 spans 14 amino acids. The germline gives CDR1 ENHRY, CDR2 SYGVKD. V lost 9 bases and J lost 0, with 11 bases in between. The CDR3 is CAISSAPNTGELFF. Here the CDR3 DNA reads TGTGCCATAAGTTCAGCTCCGAACACCGGGGAGCTGTTTTTT.

This chain connects TRBV6-1 to TRBJ2-3; D is unclear. The length of the CDR3 is 11 residues. V lost 3 bases to trimming and J lost 10 bases, with 8 bases between them. Germline V gene data show CDR1 as MNHNS and CDR2 as SASEGT. The CDR3 DNA follows: TGTGCCAGCAGTGAGGACCGATCGCAGTATTTT. Its protein is CASSEDRSQYF.

The chain recombines TRBV18 with TRBJ1-2; no clear D. V was cut by 1 base and J by 4 bases, with 10 bases left in between. There are 14 residues in the CDR3. Germline CDR1 and CDR2: KGHSH and LQKENI. In DNA, the CDR3 is TGTGCCAGCTCACCACGGGAGAAGTCCTATGGCTACACCTTC. Residues: CASSPREKSYGYTF.

This rearrangement joins TRBV5-4 to TRBJ2-5, with TRBD2 matching over 13 bases. This CDR3 comprises 16 residues. In germline, CDR1 is SGHNT, CDR2 YYREEE (reference sequence). Trimming at V came to 4 bases and at J to 5 bases, leaving 8 bases not matched to a gene. The CDR3: CASSPRTSGRGETQYF. The CDR3 nucleotides read TGTGCCAGCAGCCCTCGGACTAGCGGGAGAGGGGAGACCCAGTACTTC. Looking up the rest from reference TRBV5-4 and TRBJ2-5 gives the full variable domain: ETGVTQSPTHLIKTRGQQVTLRCSSQSGHNTVSWYQQALGQGPQFIFQYYREEENGRGNFPPRFSGLQFPNYSSELNVNALELDDSALYLCASSPRTSGRGETQYFGPGTRLLVL.

The rearrangement links TRBV29-1 to TRBJ2-7; the D gene is possibly TRBD2 (5 bases). The germline gives CDR1 SQVTM, CDR2 ANQGSEA. The CDR3 is 12 residues long. Trimming pared 6 bases from V and 1 base from J, leaving 10 bases between. The CDR3 DNA reads as TGCAGCGTCGAGGGCAAATCCTACGAGCAGTACTTC. This sequence encodes CSVEGKSYEQYF.

The chain employs TRBV18 and TRBJ2-4, with a possible D match to TRBD1 (6 bases). From germline, CDR1 is KGHSH and CDR2 LQKENI. The CDR3 length is 14 residues. V was trimmed by 0 bases and J by 9 bases, leaving 12 bases between them. As DNA, the CDR3 is TGTGCCAGCTCACCACCCACAGGGTACAGCATTCAGTACTTC. It translates to CASSPPTGYSIQYF.

The gene calls are TRBV19 and TRBJ1-5; D is undetermined. V was cut by 6 bases and J by 3 bases, with 6 bases left in between. The CDR3 is 12 amino acids. In germline, CDR1 is LNHDA, CDR2 SQIVND (reference sequence). This chain's CDR3 is CASRFPNQPQHF. The CDR3 DNA reads as TGTGCCAGTAGATTCCCCAATCAGCCCCAGCATTTT.

V gene TRBV7-3 combines with J gene TRBJ1-2; D possibly corresponds to TRBD1 (5 bases). Per germline, CDR1 SGHTA and CDR2 FQGTGA. This CDR3 is built from 14 residues. The ends were cut back, 1 base at V and 4 bases at J, with 10 bases in the middle. The CDR3, as DNA: TGTGCCAGCAGCTTAAATCCAGGGACCTATGGCTACACCTTC. Encoded protein: CASSLNPGTYGYTF.

The gene calls are TRBV2 and TRBJ2-3; D gene uncertain. The CDR3 is 13 residues long. V was clipped by 6 bases and J by 3 bases, with 10 bases between them. The germline V gene has CDR1 SNHLY and CDR2 FYNNEI. The CDR3 coding sequence is TGTGCCAGCAGGGGGATGAGGACAGATACGCAGTATTTT. Protein: CASRGMRTDTQYF.

The gene calls are TRBV28 and TRBJ2-7; possible D gene TRBD1, 5 bases. Germline V CDR1 and CDR2: MDHEN, SYDVKM. Deletions cut 2 bases from V and 4 bases from J, with 15 bases between. This CDR3 contains 15 residues. DNA for the CDR3: TGTGCCAGCAGTTTACCAATCGGACACTCATACGAGCAGTACTTC. It translates to CASSLPIGHSYEQYF.

This chain joins TRBV11-3 and TRBJ2-1; weak D call: TRBD1 (5 bases). V was trimmed by 3 bases and J by 4 bases, leaving 19 bases between them. The V gene's germline CDR1 is SGHNT and CDR2 YENEEA. The CDR3 covers 17 residues. The CDR3 protein is CASSFGQGAGGYNEQFF. The CDR3 DNA reads as TGTGCCAGCAGCTTTGGGCAGGGTGCTGGTGGGTACAATGAGCAGTTCTTC.

V is TRBV5-1 and J is TRBJ2-7; either TRBD1 or TRBD2 may supply D (5 bases each). CDR3 length equals 18 residues. Germline CDR1 is SGHRS and CDR2 is YFSETQ. V was pared by 0 bases and J by 2 bases, with 21 bases between. Here the CDR3 DNA reads TGCGCCAGCAGCTTGGCTGCAGGGCAGCTTGGGAGAACCTACGAGCAGTACTTC. Its translation: CASSLAAGQLGRTYEQYF.

The chain carries TRBV7-2 and TRBJ2-1; TRBD2 agrees at 7 bases. The germline V gene encodes CDR1 SGHTA and CDR2 FQGNSA. Unmatched junction bases numbered 6, after V lost 1 base and J lost 3 bases. This CDR3 is 16 amino acids long. CDR3 in amino acids: CASSLVRLAVYNEQFF. CDR3 nucleotides: TGTGCCAGCAGCTTAGTAAGGCTAGCGGTCTACAATGAGCAGTTCTTC. Filled out from reference TRBV7-2 and TRBJ2-1, the complete variable domain reads GAGVSQSPSNKVTEKGKDVELRCDPISGHTALYWYRQSLGQGLEFLIYFQGNSAPDKSGLPSDRFSAERTGGSVSTLTIQRTQQEDSAVYLCASSLVRLAVYNEQFFGPGTRLTVL.

This clone was counted only a few times. The CDR3 nucleotides are TGTGCCAGCGGGTCCAGGGGCTTTTACGAGCAGTACTTC. Its protein is CASGSRGFYEQYF. The chain joins TRBV12-3 or TRBV12-4 to TRBJ2-7, with a tentative D call TRBD1 (6 bases). The V gene lost 8 bases and the J gene lost 4 bases, with 15 bases spanning the gap. This CDR3 has 13 residues.

The chain uses TRBV4-1 and TRBJ1-1; unclear D gene. CDR3 size: 13 residues. V was cut by 0 bases and J by 7 bases, with 9 bases left in between. Germline lookup yields CDR1 MGHRA and CDR2 YSYEKL. The CDR3 reads CASSQDDVYEAFF. The CDR3 DNA sequence: TGCGCCAGCAGCCAAGACGACGTCTATGAAGCTTTCTTT.